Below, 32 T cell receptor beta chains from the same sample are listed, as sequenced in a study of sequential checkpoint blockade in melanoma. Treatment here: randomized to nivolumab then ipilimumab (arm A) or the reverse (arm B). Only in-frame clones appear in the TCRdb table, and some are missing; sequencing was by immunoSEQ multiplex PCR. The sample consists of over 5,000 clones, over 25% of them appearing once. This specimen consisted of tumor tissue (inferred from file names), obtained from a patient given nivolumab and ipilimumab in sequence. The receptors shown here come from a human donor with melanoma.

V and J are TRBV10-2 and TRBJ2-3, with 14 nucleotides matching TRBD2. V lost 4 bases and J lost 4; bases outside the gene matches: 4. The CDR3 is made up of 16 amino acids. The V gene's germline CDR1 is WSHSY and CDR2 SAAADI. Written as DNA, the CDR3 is TGCGCCAGCAGTGGGGGACTAGCGGGAGAGTCAGATACGCAGTATTTT. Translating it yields CASSGGLAGESDTQYF.

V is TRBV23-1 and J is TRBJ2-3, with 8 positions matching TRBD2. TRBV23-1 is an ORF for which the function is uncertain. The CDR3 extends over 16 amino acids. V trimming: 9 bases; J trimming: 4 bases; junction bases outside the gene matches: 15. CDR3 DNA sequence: TGCGCCAGGGCGGGGGGCCCTCTAAAGTCCCCAGATACGCAGTATTTT. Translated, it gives CARAGGPLKSPDTQYF.

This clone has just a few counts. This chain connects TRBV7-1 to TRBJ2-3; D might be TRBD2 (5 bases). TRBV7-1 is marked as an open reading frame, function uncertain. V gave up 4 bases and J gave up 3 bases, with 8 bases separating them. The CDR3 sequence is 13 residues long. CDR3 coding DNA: TGTGCCAGCAGCTTAGGAGGAACAGATACGCAGTATTTT. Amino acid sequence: CASSLGGTDTQYF.

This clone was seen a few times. The CDR3 nucleotides read TGTGCCAGCTCACCACTGGATGAAGCTTTCTTT. This codes for CASSPLDEAFF. The chain links TRBV14 to TRBJ1-1, with no clear D. The ends were cut back, 8 bases at V and 7 bases at J, with 11 bases in the middle. CDR3 size: 11 residues. Per germline, CDR1 SGHDN and CDR2 FVKESK.

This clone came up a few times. CDR3 DNA: TGTGCCAGCAGCGAACAGAGCTCTGGGGCCAACGTCCTGACTTTC. It codes for CASSEQSSGANVLTF. The V and J genes are TRBV6-8 and TRBJ2-6; D not certain. Germline CDR1 and CDR2: MNHGY and SAAAGT. Between the trimmed V and J ends, which lost 6 bases and 0 bases, there was a span of 9 bases. The CDR3 length is 15 residues.

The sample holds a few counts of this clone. DNA of the CDR3: TGTGCCAGCAGTGCTAGCTACGAGCAGTACTTC. Its translation: CASSASYEQYF. The genes are TRBV6-7 and TRBJ2-7; no reliable D call. TRBV6-7 is labeled an ORF, and its function is uncertain. The CDR3 covers 11 residues. V was cut by 5 bases and J by 3 bases, with 5 bases left in between.

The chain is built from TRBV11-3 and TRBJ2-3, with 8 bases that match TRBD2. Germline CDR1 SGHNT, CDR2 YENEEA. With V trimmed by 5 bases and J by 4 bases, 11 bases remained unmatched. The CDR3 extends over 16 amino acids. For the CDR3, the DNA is TGTGCCAGCAGCCCATCGGGAGGGGGGTTGGCAGATACGCAGTATTTT. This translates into CASSPSGGGLADTQYF.

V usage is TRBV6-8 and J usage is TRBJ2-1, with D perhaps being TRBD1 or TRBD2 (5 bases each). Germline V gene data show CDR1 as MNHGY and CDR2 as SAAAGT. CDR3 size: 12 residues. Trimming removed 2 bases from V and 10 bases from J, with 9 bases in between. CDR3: CASSYVWGEQFF. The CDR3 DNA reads TGTGCCAGCAGTTACGTATGGGGGGAGCAGTTCTTC.

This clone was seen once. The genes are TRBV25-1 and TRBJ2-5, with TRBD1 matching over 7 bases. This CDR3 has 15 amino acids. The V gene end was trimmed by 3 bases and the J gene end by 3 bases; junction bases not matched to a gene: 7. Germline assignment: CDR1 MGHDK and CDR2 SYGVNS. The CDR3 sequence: CASSDPTGPKETQYF. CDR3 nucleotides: TGTGCCAGCAGTGATCCGACAGGGCCGAAAGAGACCCAGTACTTC.

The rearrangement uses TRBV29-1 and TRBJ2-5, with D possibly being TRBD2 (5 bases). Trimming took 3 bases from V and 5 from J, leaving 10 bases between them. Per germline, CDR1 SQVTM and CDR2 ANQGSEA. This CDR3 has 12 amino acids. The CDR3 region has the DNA TGCAGCGTTGAGACGGGCGGGGAGACCCAGTACTTC. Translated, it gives CSVETGGETQYF.

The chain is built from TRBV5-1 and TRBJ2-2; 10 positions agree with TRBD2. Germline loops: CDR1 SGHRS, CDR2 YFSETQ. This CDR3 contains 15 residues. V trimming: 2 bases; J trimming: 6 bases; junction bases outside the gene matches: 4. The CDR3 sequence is CASSLAGGPPGELFF. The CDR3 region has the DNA TGCGCCAGCAGCTTAGCGGGAGGGCCTCCCGGGGAGCTGTTTTTT.

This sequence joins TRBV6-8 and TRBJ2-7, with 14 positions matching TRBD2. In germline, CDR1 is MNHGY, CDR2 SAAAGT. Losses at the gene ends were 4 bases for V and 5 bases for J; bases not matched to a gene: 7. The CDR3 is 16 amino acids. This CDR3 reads CASSFRLAGGVDEQYF. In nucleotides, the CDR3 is TGTGCCAGCAGTTTCCGACTAGCGGGAGGGGTGGACGAGCAGTACTTC.

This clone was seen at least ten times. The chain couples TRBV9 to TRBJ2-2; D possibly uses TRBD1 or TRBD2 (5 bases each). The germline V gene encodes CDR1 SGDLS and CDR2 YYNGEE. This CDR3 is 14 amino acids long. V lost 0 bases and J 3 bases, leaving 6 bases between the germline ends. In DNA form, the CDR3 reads TGTGCCAGCAGCGTAGGAGGGGACACCGGGGAGCTGTTTTTT. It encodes CASSVGGDTGELFF.

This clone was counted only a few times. CDR3 DNA sequence: TGTGCCAGCAGCGCCGCAGAGGGGGTGACTGAAGCTTTCTTT. It is translated as CASSAAEGVTEAFF. The chain uses TRBV11-3 and TRBJ1-1; D might be TRBD1 (6 bases). With 5 bases removed from V and 5 bases from J, the gap between germline ends came to 15 bases. The germline gives CDR1 SGHNT, CDR2 YENEEA. The CDR3 runs 14 residues.

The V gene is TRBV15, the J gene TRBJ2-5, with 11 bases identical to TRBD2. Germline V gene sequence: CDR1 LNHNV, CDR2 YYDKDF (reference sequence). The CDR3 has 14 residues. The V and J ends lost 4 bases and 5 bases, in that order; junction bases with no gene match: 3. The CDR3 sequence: CATSISGRVETQYF. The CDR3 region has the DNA TGTGCCACCAGCATTAGCGGGAGGGTTGAGACCCAGTACTTC.

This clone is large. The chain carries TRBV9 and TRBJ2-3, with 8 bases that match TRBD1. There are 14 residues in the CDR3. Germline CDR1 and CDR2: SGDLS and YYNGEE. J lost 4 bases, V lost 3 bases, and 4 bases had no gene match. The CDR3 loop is CASSAGGLSDTQYF. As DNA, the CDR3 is TGTGCCAGCAGCGCAGGGGGCTTGTCAGATACGCAGTATTTT.

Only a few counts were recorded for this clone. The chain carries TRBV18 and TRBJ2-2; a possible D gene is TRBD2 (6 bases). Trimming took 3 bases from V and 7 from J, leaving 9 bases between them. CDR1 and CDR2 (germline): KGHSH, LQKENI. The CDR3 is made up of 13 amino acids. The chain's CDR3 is CASSPREFGELFF. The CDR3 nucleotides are TGTGCCAGCTCACCCCGGGAGTTCGGGGAGCTGTTTTTT. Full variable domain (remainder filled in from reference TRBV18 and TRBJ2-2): NAGVMQNPRHLVRRRGQEARLRCSPMKGHSHVYWYRQLPEEGLKFMVYLQKENIIDESGMPKERFSAEFPKEGPSILRIQQVVRGDSAAYFCASSPREFGELFFGEGSRLTVL.

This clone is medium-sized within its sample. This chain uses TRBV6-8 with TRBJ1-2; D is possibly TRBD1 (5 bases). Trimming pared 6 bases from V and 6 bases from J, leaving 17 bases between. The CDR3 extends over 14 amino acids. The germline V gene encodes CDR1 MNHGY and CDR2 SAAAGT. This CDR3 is CASSERQFWHGYTF. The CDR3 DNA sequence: TGTGCCAGCAGCGAGAGACAGTTTTGGCATGGCTACACCTTC.

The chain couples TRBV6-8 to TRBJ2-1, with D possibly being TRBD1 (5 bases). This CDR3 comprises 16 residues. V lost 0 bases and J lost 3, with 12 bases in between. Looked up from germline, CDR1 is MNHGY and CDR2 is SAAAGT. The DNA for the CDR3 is TGTGCCAGCAGTTACTCTAGGGGTTCCCTCTACAATGAGCAGTTCTTC. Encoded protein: CASSYSRGSLYNEQFF.

In DNA, the CDR3 is TGTGCCAGTAGTATTCCGGGTTTCGATACCTACGAGCAGTACTTC. Translated: CASSIPGFDTYEQYF. The V call is TRBV19, the J call TRBJ2-7; D call uncertain. CDR1 is LNHDA and CDR2 is SQIVND in the germline V gene (reference sequence). The germline V and J ends were trimmed by 3 bases and 2 bases, with 14 bases remaining between them. The CDR3 has 15 amino acids.

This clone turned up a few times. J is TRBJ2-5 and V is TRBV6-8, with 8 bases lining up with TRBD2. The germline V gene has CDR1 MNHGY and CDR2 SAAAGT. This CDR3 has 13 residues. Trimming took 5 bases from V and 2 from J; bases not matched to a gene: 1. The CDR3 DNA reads TGTGCCAGCAGTGGGACTAGTCAAGAGACCCAGTACTTC. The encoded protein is CASSGTSQETQYF.

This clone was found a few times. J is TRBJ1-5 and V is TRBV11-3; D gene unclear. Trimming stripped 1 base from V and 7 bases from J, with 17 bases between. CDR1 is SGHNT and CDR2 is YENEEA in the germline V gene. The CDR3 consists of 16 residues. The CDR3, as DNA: TGTGCCAGCAGCTTAGTTGGAATGAGGTTTGGGCAGCCCCAGCATTTT. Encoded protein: CASSLVGMRFGQPQHF.

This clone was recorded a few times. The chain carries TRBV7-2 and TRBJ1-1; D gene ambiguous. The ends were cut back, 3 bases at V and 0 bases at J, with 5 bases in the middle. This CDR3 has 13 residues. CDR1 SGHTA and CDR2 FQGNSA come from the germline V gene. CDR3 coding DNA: TGTGCCAGCAGCTTTGATCTGAACACTGAAGCTTTCTTT. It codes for CASSFDLNTEAFF.

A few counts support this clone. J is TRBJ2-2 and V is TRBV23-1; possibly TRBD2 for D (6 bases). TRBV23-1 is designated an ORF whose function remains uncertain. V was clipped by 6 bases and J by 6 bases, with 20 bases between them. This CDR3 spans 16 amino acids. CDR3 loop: CASSLEDAGLAGELFF. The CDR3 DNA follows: TGCGCCAGCAGCTTGGAGGACGCGGGGTTGGCCGGGGAGCTGTTTTTT.

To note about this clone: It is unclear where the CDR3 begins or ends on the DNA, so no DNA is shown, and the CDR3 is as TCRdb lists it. This CDR3 reads CASSSSARLSGNTIYF. The J gene is TRBJ1-3, the V gene TRBV6-8. Germline assignment: CDR1 MNHGY and CDR2 SAAAGT. With termini counted, the CDR3 has 16 amino acids.

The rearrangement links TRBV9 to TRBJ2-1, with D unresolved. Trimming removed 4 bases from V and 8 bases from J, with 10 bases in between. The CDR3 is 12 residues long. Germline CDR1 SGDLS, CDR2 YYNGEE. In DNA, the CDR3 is TGTGCCAGCAGCCCGGACGAGGATGAGCAGTTCTTC. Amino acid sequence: CASSPDEDEQFF.

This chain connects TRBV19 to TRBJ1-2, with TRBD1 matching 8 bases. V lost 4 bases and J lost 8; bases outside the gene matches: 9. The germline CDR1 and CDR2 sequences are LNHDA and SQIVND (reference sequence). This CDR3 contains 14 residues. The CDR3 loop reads CASSTRTGREGYTF. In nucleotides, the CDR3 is TGTGCCAGTAGTACCCGGACAGGGAGAGAGGGCTACACCTTC.

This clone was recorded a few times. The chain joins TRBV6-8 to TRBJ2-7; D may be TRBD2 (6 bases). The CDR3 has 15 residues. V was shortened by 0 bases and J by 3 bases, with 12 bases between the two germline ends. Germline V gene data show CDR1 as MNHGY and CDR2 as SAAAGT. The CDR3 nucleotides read TGTGCCAGCAGTTACTCAGTAGCGGAGCGCTACGAGCAGTACTTC. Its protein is CASSYSVAERYEQYF.

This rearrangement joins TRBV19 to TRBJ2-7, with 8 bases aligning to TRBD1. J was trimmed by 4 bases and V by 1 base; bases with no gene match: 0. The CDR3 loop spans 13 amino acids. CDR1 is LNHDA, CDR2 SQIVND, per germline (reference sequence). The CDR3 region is CASSIGQGYEQYF. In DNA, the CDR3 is TGTGCCAGTAGTATAGGACAGGGGTACGAGCAGTACTTC.

The CDR3 sequence is CASSPGDSNQPQHF. Here the CDR3 DNA reads TGTGCCAGCTCACCCGGGGACAGCAATCAGCCCCAGCATTTT. The genes are TRBV18 and TRBJ1-5, with D maybe TRBD1 (5 bases). Germline V gene lookup returns CDR1 KGHSH and CDR2 LQKENI. The CDR3 covers 14 residues. V was pared by 3 bases and J by 1 base, with 7 bases between. Filled out from reference TRBV18 and TRBJ1-5, the complete variable domain reads NAGVMQNPRHLVRRRGQEARLRCSPMKGHSHVYWYRQLPEEGLKFMVYLQKENIIDESGMPKERFSAEFPKEGPSILRIQQVVRGDSAAYFCASSPGDSNQPQHFGDGTRLSIL.

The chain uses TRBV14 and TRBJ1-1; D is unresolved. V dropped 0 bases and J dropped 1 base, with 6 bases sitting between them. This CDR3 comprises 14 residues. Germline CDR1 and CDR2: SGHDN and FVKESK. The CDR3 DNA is TGTGCCAGCAGCCAAGAACACCAGAACACTGAAGCTTTCTTT. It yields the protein CASSQEHQNTEAFF.

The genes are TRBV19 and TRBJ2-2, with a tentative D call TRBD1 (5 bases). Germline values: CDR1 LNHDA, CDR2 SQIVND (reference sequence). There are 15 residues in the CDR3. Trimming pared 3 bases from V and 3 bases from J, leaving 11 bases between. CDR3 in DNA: TGTGCCAGTAGTATTCAGGGCGGCGACACCGGGGAGCTGTTTTTT. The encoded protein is CASSIQGGDTGELFF.